One and the same sample provided the 24 T cell receptor beta chains below, sequenced in a study of blood T cell repertoires in COVID-19. Sequencing was performed with immunoSEQ multiplex PCR; in TCRdb, only in-frame clones are kept and a portion is missing. This sample has hundreds of thousands of clones, with about 90% found just once. Input material: peripheral blood. Receptors originate from a man in his late teens or twenties with active or convalescent COVID-19.

V gene TRBV27 combines with J gene TRBJ2-3; maybe TRBD1 (6 bases). V lost 5 bases, J lost 0 bases, and 12 bases lay in between. Germline values: CDR1 MNHEY, CDR2 SMNVEV (reference sequence). This CDR3 has 15 residues. The CDR3 loop reads CASSDRQTSTDTQYF. The DNA for the CDR3 is TGTGCCAGCAGTGACAGGCAGACTAGCACAGATACGCAGTATTTT.

The rearrangement joins TRBV5-1 to TRBJ2-1; D is ambiguous. The germline CDR1 and CDR2 sequences are SGHRS and YFSETQ. The CDR3 runs to 15 residues. The V end lost 3 bases, the J end lost 0 bases, and 10 bases lay between the germline ends. CDR3 amino acids: CASSSESRSYNEQFF. The CDR3 nucleotides are TGCGCCAGCAGCTCTGAGAGCCGCTCCTACAATGAGCAGTTCTTC.

The gene calls are TRBV6-5 and TRBJ1-4; the D gene is possibly TRBD1 (6 bases). V lost 3 bases and J lost 8, with 13 bases in between. The germline gives CDR1 MNHEY, CDR2 SVGAGI. The CDR3 consists of 14 residues. The CDR3 region has the DNA TGTGCCAGCAGTTATAACAGGGTAGCGGAAAAACTGTTTTTT. As protein: CASSYNRVAEKLFF.

This clone came up once. The chain links TRBV5-1 to TRBJ2-2; 10 bases agree with TRBD2. The CDR3 totals 17 residues. After removal of 4 bases from V and 1 base from J, the junction contained 7 bases not matched to a gene. In germline, CDR1 is SGHRS, CDR2 YFSETQ. The DNA for the CDR3 is TGCGCCAGCAGCCAGAGCGGGGGGGTTGAGAACACCGGGGAGCTGTTTTTT. Translation: CASSQSGGVENTGELFF.

The chain joins TRBV19 to TRBJ1-2, with D possibly TRBD1 on 5 matching bases. CDR3 size: 15 residues. Germline CDR1 LNHDA, CDR2 SQIVND (reference sequence). Trimming left V 6 bases short and J 6 bases short, with 20 bases between. The CDR3 loop is CASSSTALGTHGYTF. The CDR3 DNA reads TGTGCCAGTAGCTCCACAGCGCTTGGGACTCATGGCTACACCTTC.

This chain uses TRBV11-2 with TRBJ2-5, with 14 bases matching TRBD2. This CDR3 has 17 residues. CDR1 is SGHAT and CDR2 is FQNNGV in the germline V gene. V trimming: 5 bases; J trimming: 1 base; junction bases outside the gene matches: 6. CDR3 nucleotides: TGTGCCAGCAGCCTGACTAGCGGGGGGGCCTTCCAAGAGACCCAGTACTTC. Its translation is CASSLTSGGAFQETQYF.

This chain uses TRBV11-2 with TRBJ2-3, with D unresolved. V lost 5 bases, J lost 0 bases, and 6 bases lay in between. Germline assignment: CDR1 SGHAT and CDR2 FQNNGV. This CDR3 comprises 13 residues. CDR3 amino acids: CASSHGSTDTQYF. In DNA, the CDR3 is TGTGCCAGCAGCCACGGTAGCACAGATACGCAGTATTTT.

V is TRBV7-9 and J is TRBJ2-5, with 8 bases identical to TRBD2. CDR1 is SEHNR and CDR2 is FQNEAQ in the germline V gene (reference sequence). The CDR3 has 14 amino acids. With 5 bases clipped from V and 4 bases from J, the junction kept 6 bases outside the gene matches. Written as DNA, the CDR3 is TGTGCCAGCAGCCTGACTAGCGTGCCAGAGACCCAGTACTTC. Amino acids: CASSLTSVPETQYF.

The V call is TRBV5-1, the J call TRBJ2-5; TRBD1 might be the D (6 bases). The CDR3 sequence is 13 residues long. V was trimmed by 0 bases and J by 5 bases, leaving 8 bases between them. CDR1 and CDR2 from the germline V gene are SGHRS and YFSETQ. This CDR3 is CASSLADRETQYF. CDR3 sequence (DNA): TGCGCCAGCAGCTTGGCCGACAGGGAGACCCAGTACTTC.

The V gene is TRBV10-3, the J gene TRBJ1-2; D is unclear. CDR3 length: 13 amino acids. Germline lookup yields CDR1 ENHRY and CDR2 SYGVKD. V lost 8 bases and J lost 2, with 12 bases in between. CDR3: CAIREGANYGYTF. CDR3 in DNA: TGTGCCATCCGAGAGGGTGCGAACTATGGCTACACCTTC.

The genes are TRBV5-1 and TRBJ2-5; 11 bases line up with TRBD2. CDR1 and CDR2 from the germline V gene are SGHRS and YFSETQ. The CDR3 is 16 residues long. V was clipped by 4 bases and J by 2 bases; unmatched bases: 7. The CDR3 sequence is CASSPGTSGYQETQYF. CDR3 in DNA: TGCGCCAGCAGCCCCGGGACTAGCGGTTATCAAGAGACCCAGTACTTC.

The genes are TRBV28 and TRBJ2-1; 15 positions agree with TRBD2. The CDR3 totals 17 residues. Germline assignment: CDR1 MDHEN and CDR2 SYDVKM. After removal of 7 bases from V and 4 bases from J, the junction contained 8 bases not matched to a gene. The CDR3 region is CASTLGGLAGGYNEQFF. The CDR3 coding sequence is TGTGCCAGCACTCTAGGCGGACTAGCGGGAGGGTACAATGAGCAGTTCTTC.

The V and J genes are TRBV5-4 and TRBJ2-5; 7 nucleotides align to TRBD1. The CDR3 sequence is 13 residues long. V shed 4 bases and J 3 bases; nucleotides not matched to a gene: 3. The germline V gene encodes CDR1 SGHNT and CDR2 YYREEE (reference sequence). CDR3 in DNA: TGTGCCAGCAGCCCCACAGGGGAAGAGACCCAGTACTTC. It codes for CASSPTGEETQYF.

V usage is TRBV4-1 and J usage is TRBJ1-1, with 9 nucleotides matching TRBD1. This CDR3 contains 15 residues. Trimming at V came to 3 bases and at J to 1 base, leaving 3 bases not matched to a gene. CDR1 and CDR2 from the germline V gene are MGHRA and YSYEKL. The CDR3 DNA sequence: TGCGCCAGCAGCCACCAACAGGGGGCGAACACTGAAGCTTTCTTT. Its protein is CASSHQQGANTEAFF.

This clone was seen a single time. The chain recombines TRBV12-5 with TRBJ1-6; D is possibly TRBD1 (6 bases). Per the germline V gene, CDR1 is LGHNT and CDR2 is FRNRAP. The CDR3 has 19 amino acids. V gave up 0 bases and J gave up 0 bases, with 15 bases separating them. CDR3 nucleotide sequence: TGTGCTAGTGGTTTGGTACCCCAACAGGGCGGCTCCTATAATTCACCCCTCCACTTT. Its protein product is CASGLVPQQGGSYNSPLHF.

This clone was seen at least ten times. V usage is TRBV18 and J usage is TRBJ2-7; D is uncertain. The CDR3 is made up of 13 amino acids. Germline lookup yields CDR1 KGHSH and CDR2 LQKENI. The V and J ends lost 5 bases and 2 bases respectively, with 10 bases between them. The CDR3 sequence: CASSKQDTYEQYF. DNA for the CDR3: TGTGCCAGCTCAAAGCAGGATACCTACGAGCAGTACTTC.

The V gene is TRBV24-1, the J gene TRBJ1-5; D unresolved. Looked up from germline, CDR1 is KGHDR and CDR2 is SFDVKD. The ends were cut back, 6 bases at V and 6 bases at J, with 8 bases in the middle. The CDR3 sequence is 12 residues long. CDR3 DNA sequence: TGTGCCACCAGTCTCCCGGGTCAGCCCCAGCATTTT. It translates to CATSLPGQPQHF.

V gene TRBV5-1 combines with J gene TRBJ2-7; weak D call: TRBD1 (5 bases). The germline V and J ends were trimmed by 5 bases and 2 bases, with 11 bases remaining between them. The germline CDR1 and CDR2 sequences are SGHRS and YFSETQ. The CDR3 sequence is 13 residues long. This CDR3 is CASRSTDTYEQYF. DNA for the CDR3: TGCGCCAGCAGGTCGACAGATACCTACGAGCAGTACTTC.

Concerning this clone: Because the CDR3's place on the DNA is in doubt, the DNA is left out and the CDR3 is given as listed by TCRdb. The chain joins TRBV28 to TRBJ2-7; TRBD1 is the table's D call, not checked against the DNA. Inclusive of both ends, the CDR3 amounts to 24 amino acids. Germline CDR1 MDHEN, CDR2 SYDVKM. Here the CDR3 reads CASSSTGFVSYEQYFEFVSYEQYF.

The chain is built from TRBV28 and TRBJ1-2; TRBD1 might be the D (5 bases). From germline, CDR1 is MDHEN and CDR2 SYDVKM. This CDR3 comprises 15 residues. The V end lost 5 bases, the J end lost 3 bases, and 16 bases lay between the germline ends. The chain's CDR3 is CASSRPPGGHYGYTF. The DNA of the CDR3 is TGTGCCAGCAGTAGACCACCGGGGGGTCACTATGGCTACACCTTC.

The V gene is TRBV2, the J gene TRBJ1-1; D gene unclear. The V gene lost 8 bases and the J gene lost 6 bases, with 10 bases spanning the gap. In germline, CDR1 is SNHLY, CDR2 FYNNEI. The CDR3 totals 11 residues. CDR3 sequence: CASLMRAEAFF. In DNA, the CDR3 is TGTGCCAGCCTTATGCGGGCTGAAGCTTTCTTT.

The rearrangement joins TRBV29-1 to TRBJ2-7, with TRBD2 identical over 9 bases. Germline CDR1 reads SQVTM; CDR2 reads ANQGSEA. This CDR3 comprises 14 residues. V dropped 4 bases and J dropped 5; count of bases not matched to a gene: 9. DNA for the CDR3: TGCAGCGTTGTAGTAGCGGGAGTAGCCCACGAGCAGTACTTC. This sequence encodes CSVVVAGVAHEQYF.

This chain connects TRBV11-2 to TRBJ1-3; maybe TRBD1 (6 bases). Germline loops: CDR1 SGHAT, CDR2 FQNNGV. Between the trimmed V and J ends, which lost 0 bases and 4 bases, there was a span of 10 bases. The CDR3 is 15 amino acids. The CDR3 protein is CASSLDAGVGNTIYF. CDR3 bases: TGTGCCAGCAGCTTAGATGCAGGGGTCGGAAACACCATATATTTT.

A single count supports this clone. The chain uses TRBV11-3 and TRBJ2-1, with D perhaps TRBD2 (5 bases). Germline V gene data show CDR1 as SGHNT and CDR2 as YENEEA. The CDR3 is 16 residues long. Trimming left V 1 base short and J 1 base short, with 11 bases between. In nucleotides, the CDR3 is TGTGCCAGCAGCTTAGGGAGGATAGGTTCCTACAATGAGCAGTTCTTC. Its translation is CASSLGRIGSYNEQFF. The whole variable domain, remainder taken from reference TRBV11-3 and TRBJ2-1, is EAGVVQSPRYKIIEKKQPVAFWCNPISGHNTLYWYLQNLGQGPELLIRYENEEAVDDSQLPKDRFSAERLKGVDSTLKIQPAELGDSAVYLCASSLGRIGSYNEQFFGPGTRLTVL.